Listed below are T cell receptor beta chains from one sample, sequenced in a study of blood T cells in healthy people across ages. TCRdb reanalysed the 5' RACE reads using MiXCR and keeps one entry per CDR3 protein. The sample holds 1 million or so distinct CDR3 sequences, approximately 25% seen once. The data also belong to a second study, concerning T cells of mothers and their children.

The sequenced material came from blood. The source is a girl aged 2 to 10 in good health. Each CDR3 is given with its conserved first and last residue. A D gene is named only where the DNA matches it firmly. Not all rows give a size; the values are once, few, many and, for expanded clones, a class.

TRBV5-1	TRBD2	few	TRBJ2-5	CASGTSGLMETQYF	TGCGCCAGCGGGACTAGCGGGCTTATGGAGACCCAGTACTTC
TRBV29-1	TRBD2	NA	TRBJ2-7	CSVEGGLAGVSEQYF	TGCAGCGTTGAAGGAGGACTAGCGGGAGTATCCGAGCAGTACTTC
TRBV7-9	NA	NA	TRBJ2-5	CASSGRQLETQYF	TGTGCCAGCAGCGGGCGACAGCTAGAGACCCAGTACTTC
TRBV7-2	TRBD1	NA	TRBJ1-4	CASSTPTGTNEKLFF	TGTGCCAGCAGCACGCCGACAGGGACTAATGAAAAACTGTTTTTT
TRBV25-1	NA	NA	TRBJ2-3	CASREDRLTDTQYF	TGTGCCAGCAGAGAGGATAGATTAACAGATACGCAGTATTTT
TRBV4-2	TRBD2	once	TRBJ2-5	CASSQLTSGSTGGQETQYF	TGTGCCAGCAGCCAACTGACTAGCGGCTCAACCGGGGGGCAAGAGACCCAGTACTTC
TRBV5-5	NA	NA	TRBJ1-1	CASSFRATEAFF	TGTGCCAGCAGCTTCCGTGCCACTGAAGCTTTCTTT
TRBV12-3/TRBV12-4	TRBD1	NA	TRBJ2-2	CASTPDRANTGELFF	TGTGCCAGCACCCCGGACAGGGCGAACACCGGGGAGCTGTTTTTT
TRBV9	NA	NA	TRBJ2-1	CARNNEQFF	TGTGCCAGGAACAATGAGCAGTTCTTC
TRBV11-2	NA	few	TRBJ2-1	CASSSGYEDEQFF	TGTGCCAGCAGCTCCGGATATGAGGATGAGCAGTTCTTC
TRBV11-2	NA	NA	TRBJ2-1	CASRLGPNEHFF	TGTGCCAGCCGCTTAGGCCCGAATGAGCACTTCTTC
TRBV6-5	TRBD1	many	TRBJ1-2	CASSYTGGGYTF	TGTGCCAGCAGTTACACAGGGGGTGGCTACACCTTC
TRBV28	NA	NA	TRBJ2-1	CASSAGGASYNEQFF	TGTGCCAGCAGTGCGGGTGGGGCTTCCTACAATGAGCAGTTCTTC
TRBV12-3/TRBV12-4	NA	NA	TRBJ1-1	CASSPATVNTEAFF	TGTGCCAGCAGTCCCGCGACTGTGAACACTGAAGCTTTCTTT
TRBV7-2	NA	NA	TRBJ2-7	CASTSYVSYEQYF	TGTGCCAGCACATCGTACGTGTCCTACGAGCAGTACTTC
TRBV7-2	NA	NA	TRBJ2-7	CASSLFVGGLYEQYF	TGTGCCAGCAGCTTATTTGTGGGGGGCTTATACGAGCAGTACTTC
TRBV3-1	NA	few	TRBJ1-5	CASSQSAISNQPQHF	TGTGCCAGCAGCCAGTCAGCCATTAGCAATCAGCCCCAGCATTTT
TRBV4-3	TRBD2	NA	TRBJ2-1	CASSQQHYPGTSEQFF	TGCGCCAGCAGCCAACAACATTACCCCGGGACTAGCGAGCAGTTCTTC
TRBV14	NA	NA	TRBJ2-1	CASSPHPGNEQFF	TGTGCCAGCAGCCCTCACCCGGGCAATGAGCAGTTCTTC
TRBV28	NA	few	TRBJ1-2	CASSLVRGTAYGYTF	TGTGCCAGCAGTTTAGTCCGCGGTACAGCCTATGGCTACACCTTC
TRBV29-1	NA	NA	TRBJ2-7	CSVGGPSYEQYF	TGCAGCGTTGGAGGGCCCAGCTACGAGCAGTACTTC
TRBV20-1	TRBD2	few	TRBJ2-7	CSAMGLAGDSYEQYF	TGCAGTGCTATGGGACTAGCGGGGGATTCCTACGAGCAGTACTTC
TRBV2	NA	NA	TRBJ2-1	CASSFPGRNNEQFF	TGTGCCAGCAGTTTTCCGGGACGGAACAATGAGCAGTTCTTC
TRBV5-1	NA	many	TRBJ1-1	CASIEGTEAFF	TGCGCCAGCATTGAGGGCACTGAAGCTTTCTTT
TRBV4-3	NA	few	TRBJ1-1	CASSHARQANTEAFF	TGCGCCAGCAGCCATGCTAGACAGGCTAACACTGAAGCTTTCTTT
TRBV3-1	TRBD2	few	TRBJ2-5	CASSQDILAGVGETQYF	TGTGCCAGCAGCCAAGATATTCTAGCGGGAGTGGGGGAGACCCAGTACTTC
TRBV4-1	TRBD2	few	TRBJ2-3	CASSQYSGREDTQYF	TGCGCCAGCAGCCAGTACAGCGGGAGAGAGGATACGCAGTATTTT
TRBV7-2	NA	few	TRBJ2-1	CASSLTQLSYNEQFF	TGTGCCAGCAGCCTAACCCAGCTTTCCTACAATGAGCAGTTCTTC
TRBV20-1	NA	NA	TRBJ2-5	CSARGGHRETQYF	TGCAGTGCTAGAGGCGGGCACCGAGAGACCCAGTACTTC
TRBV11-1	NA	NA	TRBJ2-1	CASSPTSPPQFF	TGTGCCAGCAGCCCTACAAGCCCTCCACAGTTCTTC
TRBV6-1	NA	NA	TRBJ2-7	CASSEAGPTWGYEQYF	TGTGCCAGCAGTGAAGCGGGGCCTACGTGGGGCTACGAGCAGTACTTC
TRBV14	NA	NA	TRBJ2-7	CASSPNNYEQYF	TGTGCCAGCAGCCCTAATAACTACGAGCAGTACTTC
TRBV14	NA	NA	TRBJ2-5	CASSQDFGWQTQYF	TGTGCCAGCAGCCAAGATTTTGGGTGGCAGACCCAGTACTTC
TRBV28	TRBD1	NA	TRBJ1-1	CASGVQQGDTEAFF	TGTGCCAGCGGTGTCCAACAGGGGGACACTGAAGCTTTCTTT
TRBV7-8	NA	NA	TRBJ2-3	CASSLTLASSTDTQYF	TGTGCCAGCAGCTTAACCCTAGCGTCTAGCACAGATACGCAGTATTTT
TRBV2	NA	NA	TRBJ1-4	CASRVSAEGSVNEKLFF	TGTGCCAGCAGGGTGTCGGCAGAGGGGTCCGTAAATGAAAAACTGTTTTTT
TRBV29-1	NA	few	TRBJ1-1	CSVWGTEAFF	TGCAGCGTTTGGGGGACAGAAGCTTTCTTT
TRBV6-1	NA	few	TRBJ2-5	CASSFDIRDSTGETQYF	TGTGCCAGCAGCTTTGACATCCGGGACTCAACGGGGGAGACCCAGTACTTC
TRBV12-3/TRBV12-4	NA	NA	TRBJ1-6	CASSFSGVGSPLHF	TGTGCCAGCAGTTTTTCGGGGGTTGGTTCACCCCTCCACTTT
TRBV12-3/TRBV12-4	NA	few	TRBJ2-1	CASSSYSYNEQFF	TGTGCCAGCAGTTCCTATTCCTACAATGAGCAGTTCTTC
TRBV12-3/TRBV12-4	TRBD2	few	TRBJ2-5	CASSIIAGVGETQYF	TGTGCCAGCAGTATTATAGCGGGAGTAGGAGAGACCCAGTACTTC
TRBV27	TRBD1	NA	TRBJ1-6	CASRDRGDYSPLHF	TGTGCCAGCAGGGACAGGGGGGATTATTCACCCCTCCACTTT
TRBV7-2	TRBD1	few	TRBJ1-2	CASSLDGTGGYGYTF	TGTGCCAGCAGCTTAGATGGGACAGGGGGTTATGGCTACACCTTC
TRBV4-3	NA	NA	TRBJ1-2	CASSQDLSSPWNGYTF	TGCGCCAGCAGCCAAGATTTATCCAGCCCTTGGAATGGCTACACCTTC
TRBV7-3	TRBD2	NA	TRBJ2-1	CASSRLAEDNEQFF	TGTGCCAGCAGCCGACTAGCGGAGGACAATGAGCAGTTCTTC
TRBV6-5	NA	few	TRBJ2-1	CASKRDPYNEQFF	TGTGCCAGCAAAAGGGACCCCTACAATGAGCAGTTCTTC
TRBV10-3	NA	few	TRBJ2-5	CAISQEETQYF	TGTGCCATCAGCCAGGAAGAGACCCAGTACTTC
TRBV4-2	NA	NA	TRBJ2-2	CASSQEFGNTGELFF	TGTGCCAGCAGCCAAGAGTTCGGGAACACCGGGGAGCTGTTTTTT
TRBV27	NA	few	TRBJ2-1	CASSSPLSSSYNEQFF	TGTGCCAGCAGTTCCCCCCTTTCGAGCTCCTACAATGAGCAGTTCTTC
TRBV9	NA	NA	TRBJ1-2	CASSVEGGYGYTF	TGTGCCAGCAGCGTAGAAGGGGGCTATGGCTACACCTTC
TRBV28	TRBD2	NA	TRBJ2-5	CASSSSFTSGITETQYF	TGTGCCAGCAGTTCATCCTTCACTAGCGGGATTACGGAGACCCAGTACTTC
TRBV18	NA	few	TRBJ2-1	CASSSSHLYNEQFF	TGTGCCAGCTCCTCATCGCACCTCTACAATGAGCAGTTCTTC
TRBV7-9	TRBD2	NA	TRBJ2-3	CASRERGTDTQYF	TGTGCCAGCAGAGAGCGGGGTACAGATACGCAGTATTTT
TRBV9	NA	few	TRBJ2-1	CASSGDKGGDEQFF	TGTGCCAGCAGCGGAGACAAGGGAGGCGATGAGCAGTTCTTC